The rows below give T cell receptor beta chains drawn from one sample of a study of blood T cell repertoires in COVID-19. This table comes from immunoSEQ multiplex PCR, and its TCRdb copy is limited to in-frame clones, with some not included. The sample yields about 140,000 clones, about 80% seen once. Sequencing was performed on peripheral blood. These receptors were taken from a woman aged 60 to 75 with acute or convalescent COVID-19. CDR3s include the opening cysteine and the closing phenylalanine or tryptophan. A D gene is named only where the DNA matches it firmly. The size of a clone is reported for some rows only, either as once, few or many, or as a class for expanded clones.

D: .; size: once; V: TRBV11-2; J: TRBJ2-5; DNA: TGTGCCAGCAGCTTAATTAGAAACCGAGAGACCCAGTACTTC; CDR3: CASSLIRNRETQYF
D: .; size: .; V: TRBV7-9; J: TRBJ1-1; DNA: TGTGCCAGCAGTTATGGACACCTGAACACTGAAGCTTTCTTT; CDR3: CASSYGHLNTEAFF
D: TRBD2; size: .; V: TRBV5-6; J: TRBJ2-3; DNA: TGTGCCAGCAGCTCTGCCATAGGACTAGCGGAGCTCACAGATACGCAGTATTTT; CDR3: CASSSAIGLAELTDTQYF
D: .; size: .; V: TRBV28; J: TRBJ1-4; DNA: TGTGCCAGCTCCGAGGAAAGGGAAAAACTGTTTTTT; CDR3: CASSEEREKLFF
D: TRBD2; size: .; V: TRBV5-4; J: TRBJ2-1; DNA: TGTGCCAGCAGCTCTGCTAGCGGGAGGACCTACAATGAGCAGTTCTTC; CDR3: CASSSASGRTYNEQFF
D: TRBD2; size: .; V: TRBV14; J: TRBJ2-1; DNA: TGTGCCAGCAGCGACGGACTAGTTACCAATGAGCAGTTCTTC; CDR3: CASSDGLVTNEQFF
D: .; size: .; V: TRBV4-1; J: TRBJ2-2; DNA: TGCGCCAGCAGCCAGCAACGGACCGGGGAGCTGTTTTTT; CDR3: CASSQQRTGELFF
D: .; size: .; V: TRBV28; J: TRBJ2-2; DNA: TGTGCCAGCAGTCCGCCCGCGATGTCCGGGGAGCTGTTTTTT; CDR3: CASSPPAMSGELFF
D: TRBD1; size: .; V: TRBV14; J: TRBJ2-6; DNA: TGTGCCAGCAGCCAAGCCCACCAGGGACAGGGCCGACGCTCTGGGGCCAACGTCCTGACTTTC; CDR3: CASSQAHQGQGRRSGANVLTF
D: .; size: once; V: TRBV19; J: TRBJ1-2; DNA: TGTGCCAGTAGTACATACAGGGTCGGCTATGGCTACACCTTC; CDR3: CASSTYRVGYGYTF
D: TRBD2; size: .; V: TRBV27; J: TRBJ2-3; DNA: TGTGCCAGCAGTTTGGTCCTAGCGGGAGGGATGGCAGATACGCAGTATTTT; CDR3: CASSLVLAGGMADTQYF
D: TRBD1; size: .; V: TRBV29-1; J: TRBJ1-2; DNA: TGCAGCGTTGAAACAGGGGCCTATGGCTACACCTTC; CDR3: CSVETGAYGYTF
D: TRBD1; size: .; V: TRBV10-3; J: TRBJ2-7; DNA: TGTGCCATCAACCCGGGACAGGGCTCCGAGCAGTACTTC; CDR3: CAINPGQGSEQYF
D: TRBD2; size: .; V: TRBV3-1/TRBV3-2; J: TRBJ2-1; DNA: TGTGCCAGCAGCCAAGATGGTCTAGCGGGAGGTGAGCAGTTCTTC; CDR3: CASSQDGLAGGEQFF
D: TRBD1; size: .; V: TRBV19; J: TRBJ1-1; DNA: TGTGCCAGTAGTATAGAAGACAGGGGAGGAACTGAAGCTTTCTTT; CDR3: CASSIEDRGGTEAFF
D: .; size: .; V: TRBV28; J: TRBJ1-4; DNA: TGTGCCAGCAGTTTCGCCGCGGGTCGGGAAAAACTGTTTTTT; CDR3: CASSFAAGREKLFF
D: .; size: .; V: TRBV28; J: TRBJ1-2; DNA: TGTGCCAGCAGATTAACGAGCTGGGGCTACACCTTC; CDR3: CASRLTSWGYTF
D: .; size: once; V: TRBV24-1; J: TRBJ2-2; DNA: TGTGCCACCAGTGATTTTCGGGCCGGGGAGCTGTTTTTT; CDR3: CATSDFRAGELFF